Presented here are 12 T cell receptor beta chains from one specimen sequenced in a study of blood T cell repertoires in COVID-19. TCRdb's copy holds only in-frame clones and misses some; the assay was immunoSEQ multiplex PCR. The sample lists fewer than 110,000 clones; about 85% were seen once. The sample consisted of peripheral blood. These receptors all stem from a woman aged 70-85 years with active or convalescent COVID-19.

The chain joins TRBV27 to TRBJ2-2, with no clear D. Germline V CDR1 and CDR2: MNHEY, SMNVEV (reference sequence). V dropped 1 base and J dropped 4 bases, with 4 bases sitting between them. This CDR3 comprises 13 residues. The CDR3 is CASSLFRTGELFF. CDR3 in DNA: TGTGCCAGCAGTTTATTCCGCACCGGGGAGCTGTTTTTT.

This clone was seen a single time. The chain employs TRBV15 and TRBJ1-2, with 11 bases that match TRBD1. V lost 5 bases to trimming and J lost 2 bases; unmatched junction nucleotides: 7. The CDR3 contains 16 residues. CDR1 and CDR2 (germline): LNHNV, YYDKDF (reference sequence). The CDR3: CATSQGQGDTNYGYTF. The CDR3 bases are TGTGCCACCAGCCAGGGACAGGGGGACACCAACTATGGCTACACCTTC.

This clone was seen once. Written as DNA, the CDR3 is TGTGCCTGGAGTTTTGGGGGGAGGGCTGAAGCTTTCTTT. Its protein is CAWSFGGRAEAFF. The rearrangement uses TRBV30 and TRBJ1-1, with D perhaps TRBD1 (5 bases). Germline CDR1 reads GTSNPN; CDR2 reads SVGIG (reference sequence). V was trimmed by 2 bases and J by 6 bases, leaving 13 bases between them. This CDR3 contains 13 residues.

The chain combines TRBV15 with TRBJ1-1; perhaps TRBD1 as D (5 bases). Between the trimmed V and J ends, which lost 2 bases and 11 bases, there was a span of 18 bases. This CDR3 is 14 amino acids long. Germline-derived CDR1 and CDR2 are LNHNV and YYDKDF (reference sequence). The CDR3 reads CATSRQLGAFGAFF. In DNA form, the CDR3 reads TGTGCCACCAGCAGACAATTAGGGGCCTTCGGGGCTTTCTTT.

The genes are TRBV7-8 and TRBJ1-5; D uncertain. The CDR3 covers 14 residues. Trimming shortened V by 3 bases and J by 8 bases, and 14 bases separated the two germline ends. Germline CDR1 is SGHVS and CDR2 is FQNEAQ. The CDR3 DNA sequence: TGTGCCAGCAGCTTCATCAGGCTCCTTGAGCCCCAGCATTTT. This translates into CASSFIRLLEPQHF. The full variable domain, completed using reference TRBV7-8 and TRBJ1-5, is GAGVSQSPRYKVAKRGQDVALRCDPISGHVSLFWYQQALGQGPEFLTYFQNEAQLDKSGLPSDRFFAERPEGSVSTLKIQRTQQEDSAVYLCASSFIRLLEPQHFGDGTRLSIL.

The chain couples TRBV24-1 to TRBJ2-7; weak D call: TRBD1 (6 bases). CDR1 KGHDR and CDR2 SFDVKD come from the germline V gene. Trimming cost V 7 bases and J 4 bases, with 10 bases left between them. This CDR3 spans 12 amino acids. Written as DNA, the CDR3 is TGTGCCACCAGCCTGACAGGTTACGAGCAGTACTTC. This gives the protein CATSLTGYEQYF.

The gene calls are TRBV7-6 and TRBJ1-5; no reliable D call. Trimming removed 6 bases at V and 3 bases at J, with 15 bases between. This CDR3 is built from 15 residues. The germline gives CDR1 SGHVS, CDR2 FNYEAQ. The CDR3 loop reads CASRTRQEVNQPQHF. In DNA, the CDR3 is TGTGCCAGCAGGACGAGGCAGGAGGTCAATCAGCCCCAGCATTTT.

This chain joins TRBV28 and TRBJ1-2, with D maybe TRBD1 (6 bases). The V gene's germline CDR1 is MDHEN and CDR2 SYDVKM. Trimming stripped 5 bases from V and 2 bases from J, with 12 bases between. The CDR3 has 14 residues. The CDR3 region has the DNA TGTGCCAGCAGTCGGGACATGGCGAACTATGGCTACACCTTC. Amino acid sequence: CASSRDMANYGYTF.

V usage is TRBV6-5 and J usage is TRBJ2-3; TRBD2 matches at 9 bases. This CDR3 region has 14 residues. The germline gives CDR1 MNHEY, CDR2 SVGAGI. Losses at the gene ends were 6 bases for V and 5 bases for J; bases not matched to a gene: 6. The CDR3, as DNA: TGTGCCAGCAGGATGGGACTAGCCCTAGATACGCAGTATTTT. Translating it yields CASRMGLALDTQYF.

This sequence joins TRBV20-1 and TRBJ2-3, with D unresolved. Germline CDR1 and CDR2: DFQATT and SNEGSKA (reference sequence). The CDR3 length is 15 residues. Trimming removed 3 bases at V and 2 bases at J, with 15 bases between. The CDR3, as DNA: TGCAGTGCTAGTCAGCGAACACCATTCACAGATACGCAGTATTTT. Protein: CSASQRTPFTDTQYF.

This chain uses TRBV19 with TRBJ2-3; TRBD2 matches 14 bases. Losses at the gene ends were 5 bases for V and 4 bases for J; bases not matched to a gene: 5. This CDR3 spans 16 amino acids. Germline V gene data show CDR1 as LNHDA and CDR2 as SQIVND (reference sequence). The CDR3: CASSLTSGGASDTQYF. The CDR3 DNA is TGTGCCAGTAGTTTGACTAGCGGGGGGGCCTCAGATACGCAGTATTTT.

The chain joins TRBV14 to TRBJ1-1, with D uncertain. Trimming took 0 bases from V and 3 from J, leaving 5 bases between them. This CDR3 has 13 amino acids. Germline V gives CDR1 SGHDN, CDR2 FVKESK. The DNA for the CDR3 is TGTGCCAGCAGCCAAGAACTTTACACTGAAGCTTTCTTT. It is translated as CASSQELYTEAFF.